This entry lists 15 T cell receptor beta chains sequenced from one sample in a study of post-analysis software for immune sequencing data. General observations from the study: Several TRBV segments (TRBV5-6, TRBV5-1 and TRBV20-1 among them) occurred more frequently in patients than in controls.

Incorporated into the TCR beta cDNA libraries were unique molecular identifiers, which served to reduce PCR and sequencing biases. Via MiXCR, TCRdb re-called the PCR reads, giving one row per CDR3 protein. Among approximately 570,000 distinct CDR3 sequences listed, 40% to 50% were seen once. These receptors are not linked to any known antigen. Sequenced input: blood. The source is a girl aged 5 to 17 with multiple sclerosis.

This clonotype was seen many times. The CDR3 loop reads CASSPGSSYEQYF. The CDR3 DNA is TGTGCCAGCAGTCCGGGGAGCTCCTACGAGCAGTACTTC. The chain joins TRBV18 to TRBJ2-7; D perhaps matches TRBD2 (5 bases). With 8 bases removed from V and 0 bases from J, the gap between germline ends came to 11 bases. The germline V gene has CDR1 KGHSH and CDR2 LQKENI. The CDR3 spans 13 residues.

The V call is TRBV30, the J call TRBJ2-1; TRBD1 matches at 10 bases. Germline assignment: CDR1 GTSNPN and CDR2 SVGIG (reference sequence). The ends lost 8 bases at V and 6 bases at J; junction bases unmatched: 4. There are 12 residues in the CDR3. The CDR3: CAGGTGVNEQFF. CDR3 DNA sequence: TGTGCCGGGGGGACAGGGGTCAATGAGCAGTTCTTC.

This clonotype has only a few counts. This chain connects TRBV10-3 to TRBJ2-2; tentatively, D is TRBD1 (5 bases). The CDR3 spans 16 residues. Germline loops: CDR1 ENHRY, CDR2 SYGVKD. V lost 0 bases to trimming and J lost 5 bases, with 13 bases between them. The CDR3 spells CAISESPDTLTGELFF. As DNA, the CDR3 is TGTGCCATCAGTGAGTCTCCGGACACCTTAACCGGGGAGCTGTTTTTT.

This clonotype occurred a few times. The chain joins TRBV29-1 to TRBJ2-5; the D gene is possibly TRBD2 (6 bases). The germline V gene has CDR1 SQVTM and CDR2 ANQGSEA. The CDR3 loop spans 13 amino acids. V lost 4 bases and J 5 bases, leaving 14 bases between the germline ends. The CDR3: CSVGWGDAETQYF. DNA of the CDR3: TGCAGCGTTGGTTGGGGGGACGCGGAGACCCAGTACTTC.

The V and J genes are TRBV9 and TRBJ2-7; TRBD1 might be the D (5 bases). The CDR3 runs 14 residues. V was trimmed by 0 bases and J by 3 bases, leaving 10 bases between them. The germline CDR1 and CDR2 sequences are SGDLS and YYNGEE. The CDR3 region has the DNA TGTGCCAGCAGCGTAGCGCAGGACAACTACGAGCAGTACTTC. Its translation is CASSVAQDNYEQYF.

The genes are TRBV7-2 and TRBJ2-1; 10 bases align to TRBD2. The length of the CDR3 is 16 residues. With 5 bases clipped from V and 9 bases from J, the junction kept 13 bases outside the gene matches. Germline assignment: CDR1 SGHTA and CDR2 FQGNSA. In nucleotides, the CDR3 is TGTGCCAGCAGCGCGTTTCCGGGACTAGCGAGGGCTGAGCAGTTCTTC. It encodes CASSAFPGLARAEQFF.

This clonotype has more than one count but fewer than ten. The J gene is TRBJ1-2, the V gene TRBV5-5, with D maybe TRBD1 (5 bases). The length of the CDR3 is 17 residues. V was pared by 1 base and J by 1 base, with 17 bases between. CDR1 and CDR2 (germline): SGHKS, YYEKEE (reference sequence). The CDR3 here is CASSLSARVALNYGYTF. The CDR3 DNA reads TGTGCCAGCAGCTTGTCTGCCAGGGTAGCCCTTAACTATGGCTACACCTTC.

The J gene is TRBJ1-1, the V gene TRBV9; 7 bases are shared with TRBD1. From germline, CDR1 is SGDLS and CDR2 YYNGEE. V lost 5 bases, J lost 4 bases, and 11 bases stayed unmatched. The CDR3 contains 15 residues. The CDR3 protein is CASRDNTGVGTEAFF. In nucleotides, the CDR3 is TGTGCCAGCAGGGACAACACAGGGGTCGGCACTGAAGCTTTCTTT.

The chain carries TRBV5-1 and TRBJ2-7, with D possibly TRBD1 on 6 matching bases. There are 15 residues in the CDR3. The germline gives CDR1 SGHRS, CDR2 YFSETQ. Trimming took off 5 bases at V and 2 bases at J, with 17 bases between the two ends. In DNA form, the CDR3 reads TGCGCCAGCAGTTCCGGGGCAGGGGCCACCTACGAGCAGTACTTC. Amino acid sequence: CASSSGAGATYEQYF.

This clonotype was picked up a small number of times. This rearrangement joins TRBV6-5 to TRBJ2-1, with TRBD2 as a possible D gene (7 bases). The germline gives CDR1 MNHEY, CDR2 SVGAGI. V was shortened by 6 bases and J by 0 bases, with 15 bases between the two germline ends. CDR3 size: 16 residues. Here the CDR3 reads CASSPGGPSSYNEQFF. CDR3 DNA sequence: TGTGCCAGCAGCCCGGGGGGCCCCAGCTCCTACAATGAGCAGTTCTTC.

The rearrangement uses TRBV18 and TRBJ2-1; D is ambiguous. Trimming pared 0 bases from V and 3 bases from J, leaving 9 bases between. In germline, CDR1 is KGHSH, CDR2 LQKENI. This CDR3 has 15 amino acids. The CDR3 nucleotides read TGTGCCAGCTCACCACCGGGCCGGCTCTACAATGAGCAGTTCTTC. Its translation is CASSPPGRLYNEQFF.

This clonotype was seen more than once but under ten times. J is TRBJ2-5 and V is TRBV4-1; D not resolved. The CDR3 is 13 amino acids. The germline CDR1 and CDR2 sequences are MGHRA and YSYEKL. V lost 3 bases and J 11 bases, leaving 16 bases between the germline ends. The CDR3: CASSQDPLYLQYF. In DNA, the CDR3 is TGCGCCAGCAGCCAGGACCCCCTCTACCTGCAGTACTTC.

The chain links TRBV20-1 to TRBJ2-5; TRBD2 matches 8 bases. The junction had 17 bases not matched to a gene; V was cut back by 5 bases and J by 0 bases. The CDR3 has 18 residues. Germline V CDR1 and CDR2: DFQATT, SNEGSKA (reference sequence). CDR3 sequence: CSAPRGWLAGKNQETQYF. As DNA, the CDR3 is TGCAGTGCTCCCAGGGGATGGCTAGCGGGTAAAAACCAAGAGACCCAGTACTTC.

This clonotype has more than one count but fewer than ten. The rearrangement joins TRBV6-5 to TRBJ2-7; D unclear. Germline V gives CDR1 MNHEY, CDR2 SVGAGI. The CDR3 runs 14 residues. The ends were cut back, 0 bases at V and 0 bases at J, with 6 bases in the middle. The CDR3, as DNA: TGTGCCAGCAGTTACTCAGCAGGCTCCTACGAGCAGTACTTC. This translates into CASSYSAGSYEQYF.

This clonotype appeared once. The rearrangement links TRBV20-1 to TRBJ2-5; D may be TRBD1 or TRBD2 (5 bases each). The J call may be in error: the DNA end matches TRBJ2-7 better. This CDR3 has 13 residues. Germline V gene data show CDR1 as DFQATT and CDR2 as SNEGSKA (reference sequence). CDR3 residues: CSAIKEGDDEQYF. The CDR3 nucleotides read TGCAGTGCCATCAAAGAAGGGGACGACGAGCAGTACTTC.